Listed below are T cell receptor beta chains from one sample, sequenced in a study of blood T cell repertoires in COVID-19. Sequencing used immunoSEQ multiplex PCR; TCRdb keeps in-frame clones, though not all of them. The repertoire includes some 110,000 clones, more than 70% of them detected once, and around 5% sits in the top ten. Material: peripheral blood. These receptors all stem from a human donor in a cohort sampled during active COVID-19. Both conserved end residues are part of each CDR3. D genes are given only for firm matches. Some rows mark clone size as missing; the rest say once, few, many or name a class of expanded clone.

TRBJ2-3 | TRBV5-1 | NA | NA | TGCGCCAGCAGCCCGTCGGCGGGCCTTGTTAGCCCGCAGTATTTT | CASSPSAGLVSPQYF
TRBJ1-5 | TRBV6-5 | NA | TRBD1 | TGTGCCAGCAGTTACACAGGGGCTGGCCAGCCCCAGCATTTT | CASSYTGAGQPQHF
TRBJ1-6 | TRBV3-1/TRBV3-2 | NA | NA | TGTGCCAGCAGCCAAGGGACAGCGATCTTGAATTCACCCCTCCACTTT | CASSQGTAILNSPLHF
TRBJ2-1 | TRBV6-5 | NA | NA | TGTGCCAGCAGTTACGGACGGGGTTCCTACAATGAGCAGTTCTTC | CASSYGRGSYNEQFF
TRBJ1-5 | TRBV9 | NA | NA | TGTGCCAGCAGTCCAGATTCCGGGACAATCAGTCGCAGGAATCAGCCCCAGCATTTT | CASSPDSGTISRRNQPQHF
TRBJ2-5 | TRBV18 | NA | NA | TGTGCCAGCTCACCAGGGGGGTCGGAGACCCAGTACTTC | CASSPGGSETQYF
TRBJ1-2 | TRBV7-2 | NA | NA | TGTGCCAGCAGCTTAGAGGCAGGGAACTATGGCTACACCTTC | CASSLEAGNYGYTF
TRBJ2-1 | TRBV9 | once | NA | TGTGCCAGCAGCGTAGGAAGCAGCGCATATGAGCAGTTCTTC | CASSVGSSAYEQFF
TRBJ1-1 | TRBV19 | NA | NA | TGTGCCAGTAGTATAGGCCAGGGGACGAACACTGAAGCTTTCTTT | CASSIGQGTNTEAFF
TRBJ2-6 | TRBV19 | once | NA | TGTGCCAGTAATTCAGGGGCCTCTGGGGCCAACGTCCTGACTTTC | CASNSGASGANVLTF
TRBJ1-2 | TRBV4-3 | NA | NA | TGCGCCAGCAGCCAAGATTTCAAACAGGGCCGTGGCTACACCTTC | CASSQDFKQGRGYTF
TRBJ1-1 | TRBV30 | NA | NA | TGTGCCCGCGAGCGGGGGATGAACACTGAAGCTTTCTTT | CARERGMNTEAFF
TRBJ2-1 | TRBV7-3 | NA | TRBD2 | TGTGCCAGCAGCTTAGGTTATGGCGGGAGAAATGAGCAGTTCTTC | CASSLGYGGRNEQFF
TRBJ2-7 | TRBV2 | few | TRBD2 | TGTGCCAGCAGGGGACTAGCGGGAGAGCAGTACTTC | CASRGLAGEQYF
TRBJ2-2 | TRBV9 | NA | TRBD2 | TGTGCCAGCAGCGTAGAAGCGGGACACACCGGGGAGCTGTTTTTT | CASSVEAGHTGELFF
TRBJ2-5 | TRBV9 | NA | TRBD1 | TGTGCCAGCAGCGCCCAGACAGGGAACGGAGAGACCCAGTACTTC | CASSAQTGNGETQYF
TRBJ2-1 | TRBV5-1 | few | TRBD2 | TGCGCCAGCAGCTTCTGGACTAGCGGGAGTGAGCAGTTCTTC | CASSFWTSGSEQFF
TRBJ1-1 | TRBV10-1 | NA | NA | TGCGCCAGCAAGTCAGACTCGAGCACTGAAGCTTTCTTT | CASKSDSSTEAFF
TRBJ2-7 | TRBV18 | NA | NA | TGTGCCACCCCCGTACGGAGGGCCTACGAGCAGTACTTC | CATPVRRAYEQYF
TRBJ1-6 | TRBV2 | few | NA | TGTGCCAGCAGTCCCCGCGGGGGCGTTTGGTCACCCCTCCACTTT | CASSPRGGVWSPLHF
TRBJ1-2 | TRBV4-3 | NA | NA | TGCGCCAGCAGCCAAGAATGGGGGGCTAACTATGGCTACACCTTC | CASSQEWGANYGYTF
TRBJ2-7 | TRBV19 | medium-sized | NA | TGTGCCAGTAGTATAGCCGACGGAGACGAGCAGTACTTC | CASSIADGDEQYF
TRBJ1-4 | TRBV5-6 | once | NA | TGTGCCAGCAGCTTGGCTAGGAGACAGGCAACTAATGAAAAACTGTTTTTT | CASSLARRQATNEKLFF
TRBJ1-5 | TRBV2 | few | NA | TGTGCCAGCGGTTCAGGTGGGCGCAATCAGCCCCAGCATTTT | CASGSGGRNQPQHF
TRBJ1-6 | TRBV28 | NA | TRBD1 | TGTGCCAGCAGTAGCGGGACAGGGGTCTCACCCCTCCACTTT | CASSSGTGVSPLHF
TRBJ2-2 | TRBV19 | once | TRBD2 | TGTGCCAGCAGGCTACACGGACTAGCGGGAGTGGGCACCGGGGAGCTGTTTTTT | CASRLHGLAGVGTGELFF
TRBJ2-7 | TRBV6-2/TRBV6-3 | NA | NA | TGTGCCAGCAGTTTCCAGGCGAGGGTGGACGAGCAGTACTTC | CASSFQARVDEQYF
TRBJ2-2 | TRBV19 | NA | TRBD2 | TGTGCCAGTAGCCGACCGGGACTAGCAGCGAACACCGGGGAGCTGTTTTTT | CASSRPGLAANTGELFF
TRBJ2-5 | TRBV4-1 | once | NA | TGCGCCAGCAGCCAAGATAATATGGACTCCCAAGAGACCCAGTACTTC | CASSQDNMDSQETQYF
TRBJ2-3 | TRBV6-1 | NA | TRBD1 | TGTGCCAGCAGTGAAGCGGGACAGGGGGCGGGAACGCAGTATTTT | CASSEAGQGAGTQYF
TRBJ2-1 | TRBV10-3 | NA | NA | TGTGCCACCTCAGGGATGGGCAATGAGCAGTTCTTC | CATSGMGNEQFF
TRBJ1-5 | TRBV2 | NA | TRBD1 | TGTGCCAGCAGTGAAACAGGGGACGGTGGCAATCAGCCCCAGCATTTT | CASSETGDGGNQPQHF
TRBJ2-3 | TRBV19 | NA | TRBD2 | TGTGCCAGTAGTATAGAGGTAGCGGGAGTTCCCACAGATACGCAGTATTTT | CASSIEVAGVPTDTQYF
TRBJ2-7 | TRBV2 | few | NA | NA | CASSGVASGSTLYF
TRBJ2-3 | TRBV2 | NA | TRBD2 | TGTGCCAGCAGTGGGGCCAGCGGGAGAGGGGATGATACGCAGTATTTT | CASSGASGRGDDTQYF
TRBJ2-1 | TRBV2 | once | TRBD1 | TGTGCCAGCAGTGATGACAGGGGTGAGCAGTTCTTC | CASSDDRGEQFF
TRBJ2-4 | TRBV19 | NA | TRBD2 | TGTGCCAGTAGTATGCCAACTAGCGGGAGGGCCGATATGGGGAACATTCAGTACTTC | CASSMPTSGRADMGNIQYF
TRBJ2-1 | TRBV7-2 | NA | TRBD2 | TGTGCCAGCAGCTACGGGACTAGCGGGACCAATGAGCAGTTCTTC | CASSYGTSGTNEQFF
TRBJ1-5 | TRBV18 | NA | NA | TGTGCCAGCTCAGCGCTAGACGGCGATCAGCCCCAGCATTTT | CASSALDGDQPQHF
TRBJ1-1 | TRBV6-5 | NA | NA | TGTGCCAGCAGTTTCAGACAGAGAGGGAACACTGAAGCTTTCTTT | CASSFRQRGNTEAFF
TRBJ2-5 | TRBV7-9 | NA | TRBD2 | TGTGCCAGCAGTACGAAAGCGGGACAAGAGACCCAGTACTTC | CASSTKAGQETQYF
TRBJ2-5 | TRBV7-2 | NA | NA | TGTGCCAGCAGCTTGGCAGGACTCCAAGAGACCCAGTACTTC | CASSLAGLQETQYF
TRBJ2-5 | TRBV5-1 | NA | NA | TGCGCCAGCTCTCCCGGACTGCAAGAGACCCAGTACTTC | CASSPGLQETQYF
TRBJ2-7 | TRBV29-1 | NA | NA | TGCAGCGCCTGGCGAGCGGATGGCCGCGAGCAGTACTTC | CSAWRADGREQYF
TRBJ2-7 | TRBV6-1 | few | TRBD2 | TGTGCCAGCAGTGAAGTACGGCTAGCGGGAGGCGAGCAGTACTTC | CASSEVRLAGGEQYF
TRBJ2-5 | TRBV7-8 | NA | TRBD1 | TGTGCCAGCAGCTTAGACAGGGGGGAGACCCAGTACTTC | CASSLDRGETQYF